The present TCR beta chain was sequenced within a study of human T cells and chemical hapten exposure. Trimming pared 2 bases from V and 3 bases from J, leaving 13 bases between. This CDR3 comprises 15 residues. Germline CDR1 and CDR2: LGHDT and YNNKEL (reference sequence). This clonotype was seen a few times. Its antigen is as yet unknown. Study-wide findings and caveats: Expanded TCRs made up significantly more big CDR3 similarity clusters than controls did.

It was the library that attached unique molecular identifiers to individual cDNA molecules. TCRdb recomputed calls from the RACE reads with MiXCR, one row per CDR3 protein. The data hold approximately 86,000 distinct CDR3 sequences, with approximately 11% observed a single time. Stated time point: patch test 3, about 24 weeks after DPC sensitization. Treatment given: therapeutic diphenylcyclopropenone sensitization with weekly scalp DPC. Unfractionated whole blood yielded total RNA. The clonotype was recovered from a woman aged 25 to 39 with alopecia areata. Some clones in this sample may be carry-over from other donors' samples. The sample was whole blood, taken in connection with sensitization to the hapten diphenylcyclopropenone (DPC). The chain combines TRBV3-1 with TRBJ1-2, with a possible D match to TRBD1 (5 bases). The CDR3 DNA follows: TGTGCCAGCAGCCAACAAGGGTTGGGGGACTATGGCTACACCTTC. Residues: CASSQQGLGDYGYTF.